What follows are 28 T cell receptor beta chains derived from one specimen sequenced in a study of regulatory T cells in long-lasting Graves disease. Time point here: newly diagnosed GD, antithyroid drugs for less than 3 months. Generation of the TCR library employed RNA extracted from PBMCs. Arm-PCR of CDR3 regions and iRepertoire HTBI primers were the basis on which TCR beta libraries were built. One entry per CDR3 protein results from TCRdb running MiXCR on the multiplex PCR reads. The profile shows a few hundred thousand distinct CDR3 sequences, roughly 14% of them singletons. This sample also belongs to another study, concerning T cells in Graves' hyperthyroidism and ophthalmopathy.

The starting material was peripheral blood mononuclear cells (PBMCs), obtained at new diagnosis, from a patient treated with antithyroid drugs. The receptors come from a young man with Graves disease.

This clonotype was seen more than once but under ten times. V is TRBV30 and J is TRBJ1-6; tentative D call: TRBD1 (6 bases). The V end lost 1 base, the J end lost 8 bases, and 9 bases lay between the germline ends. This CDR3 has 13 amino acids. CDR1 and CDR2 from the germline V gene are GTSNPN and SVGIG (reference sequence). CDR3 sequence: CAWSARGDSPLHF. The CDR3 nucleotides are TGTGCCTGGAGTGCCAGGGGAGATTCACCCCTCCACTTT.

This clonotype was recorded at least ten times. This sequence joins TRBV6-1 and TRBJ2-2; 10 nucleotides line up with TRBD2. The J segment lost 2 bases and the V segment lost 6 bases, leaving 6 bases of the junction unmatched. This CDR3 is 16 amino acids long. From germline, CDR1 is MNHNS and CDR2 SASEGT. The DNA of the CDR3 is TGTGCCAGCAGACCTAGCGGGAGAAGTAACACCGGGGAGCTGTTTTTT. Its protein is CASRPSGRSNTGELFF.

This rearrangement joins TRBV7-9 to TRBJ2-6, with D perhaps matching TRBD1 (6 bases). CDR1 and CDR2 from the germline V gene are SEHNR and FQNEAQ (reference sequence). There are 19 residues in the CDR3. With 8 bases removed from V and 0 bases from J, the gap between germline ends came to 23 bases. The CDR3 region is CASALGDKFLPSGANVLTF. Here the CDR3 DNA reads TGTGCCAGCGCCCTAGGGGACAAATTTTTACCCTCTGGGGCCAACGTCCTGACTTTC.

This rearrangement joins TRBV9 to TRBJ2-1; D remains ambiguous. Trimming stripped 3 bases from V and 9 bases from J, with 10 bases between. Germline-derived CDR1 and CDR2 are SGDLS and YYNGEE. The CDR3 is 12 residues long. CDR3 residues: CASSGNKAEQFF. Written as DNA, the CDR3 is TGTGCCAGCAGCGGAAATAAGGCTGAGCAGTTCTTC.

There are many counts of this clonotype. J is TRBJ2-7 and V is TRBV12-3 or TRBV12-4; 14 nucleotides agree with TRBD2. V shed 4 bases and J 7 bases; nucleotides not matched to a gene: 6. The CDR3 spans 15 residues. DNA of the CDR3: TGTGCCAGCAGTTCCGGGACTAGCGGGAGCCGGGAGCAGTACTTC. Its translation is CASSSGTSGSREQYF.

This clonotype was seen many times. The chain combines TRBV27 with TRBJ2-3; D may correspond to TRBD1 or TRBD2 (5 bases each). Germline CDR1 and CDR2: MNHEY and SMNVEV (reference sequence). The CDR3 runs 16 residues. The V and J ends lost 4 bases and 3 bases respectively, with 17 bases between them. The CDR3 loop is CASSYRQGRKTDTQYF. The DNA for the CDR3 is TGTGCCAGCAGTTATAGGCAGGGACGCAAAACAGATACGCAGTATTTT.

The chain is built from TRBV29-1 and TRBJ2-7; D possibly corresponds to TRBD2 (7 bases). Trimming took 4 bases from V and 12 from J, leaving 19 bases between them. The CDR3 is made up of 12 amino acids. Germline loops: CDR1 SQVTM, CDR2 ANQGSEA. The CDR3 DNA reads TGCAGCGTTGGAGATACAGGGAGGGACCCGTACTTC. This gives the protein CSVGDTGRDPYF.

Many counts were recorded for this clonotype. This chain links TRBV11-3 with TRBJ2-2, with a tentative D call TRBD2 (6 bases). Looked up from germline, CDR1 is SGHNT and CDR2 is YENEEA. This CDR3 comprises 14 residues. Deletions cut 6 bases from V and 1 base from J, with 9 bases between. CDR3 sequence reads: CASSYGGNTGELFF. The CDR3 DNA reads as TGTGCCAGCAGTTACGGGGGGAACACCGGGGAGCTGTTTTTT.

This clonotype was seen only a few times. V usage is TRBV27 and J usage is TRBJ1-2; TRBD1 is a possible D gene (6 bases). The V end lost 1 base, the J end lost 6 bases, and 12 bases lay between the germline ends. The CDR3 totals 14 residues. Germline assignment: CDR1 MNHEY and CDR2 SMNVEV (reference sequence). CDR3 in DNA: TGTGCCAGCAGTTTATATAGGGGGGACGATGGCTACACCTTC. Translating gives CASSLYRGDDGYTF.

About this clonotype: A much larger clone differs from this one at a single base, so this may be a read error. The chain combines TRBV12-3 or TRBV12-4 with TRBJ2-7; D not certain. This CDR3 has 13 amino acids. Trimming pared 3 bases from V and 4 bases from J, leaving 10 bases between. For the CDR3, the DNA is TGTGCCAGCAGTTTCCCGCTTGAGTACGAGCAGTACTTC. The encoded protein is CASSFPLEYEQYF.

This clonotype was seen at least ten times. This chain uses TRBV19 with TRBJ2-1; TRBD2 might be the D (5 bases). Looked up from germline, CDR1 is LNHDA and CDR2 is SQIVND (reference sequence). Trimming removed 9 bases at V and 9 bases at J, with 18 bases between. CDR3 length: 13 amino acids. The chain's CDR3 is CASRTEGLGEQFF. CDR3 coding DNA: TGTGCCAGCCGGACTGAAGGGTTAGGTGAGCAGTTCTTC.

This clonotype came up a few times. The rearrangement joins TRBV27 to TRBJ2-7; D is perhaps TRBD2 (6 bases). The CDR3 is 14 residues long. With 5 bases removed from V and 7 bases from J, the gap between germline ends came to 18 bases. Germline V gene sequence: CDR1 MNHEY, CDR2 SMNVEV (reference sequence). The CDR3 DNA is TGTGCCAGCAGTCCGGGACTGGGGATCTATGAGCAGTACTTC. As protein: CASSPGLGIYEQYF.

The chain recombines TRBV6-2 or TRBV6-3 with TRBJ2-6; no clear D gene. CDR3 length: 15 amino acids. V gave up 0 bases and J gave up 4 bases, with 7 bases separating them. From germline, CDR1 is MNHEY and CDR2 SVGEGT. The CDR3: CASSYSVWGANVLTF. CDR3 DNA sequence: TGTGCCAGCAGTTACTCGGTTTGGGGGGCCAACGTCCTGACTTTC.

In this sample, this clonotype turned up many times. The chain has TRBV27 and TRBJ2-7, with D uncertain. Between the trimmed V and J ends, which lost 6 bases and 3 bases, there was a span of 18 bases. The CDR3 runs 15 residues. CDR1 is MNHEY, CDR2 SMNVEV, per germline (reference sequence). Here the CDR3 reads CASSPDTSHFYEQYF. The CDR3 DNA reads TGTGCCAGCAGCCCCGACACATCCCATTTCTACGAGCAGTACTTC.

The V and J genes are TRBV18 and TRBJ2-7; TRBD1 might be the D (6 bases). Looked up from germline, CDR1 is KGHSH and CDR2 is LQKENI. V dropped 4 bases and J dropped 4 bases, with 14 bases sitting between them. CDR3 size: 14 residues. In DNA form, the CDR3 reads TGTGCCAGCTCACGACGGGACACGGGATACGAGCAGTACTTC. This codes for CASSRRDTGYEQYF. Variable domain in full (rest from reference TRBV18 and TRBJ2-7): NAGVMQNPRHLVRRRGQEARLRCSPMKGHSHVYWYRQLPEEGLKFMVYLQKENIIDESGMPKERFSAEFPKEGPSILRIQQVVRGDSAAYFCASSRRDTGYEQYFGPGTRLTVT.

This clonotype was recorded many times. The CDR3 DNA follows: TGTGCCAGCAGTTTTCCCTCTACCCCCAGTCAAGAGACCCAGTACTTC. Its translation: CASSFPSTPSQETQYF. V is TRBV28 and J is TRBJ2-5; D ambiguous. CDR3 size: 16 residues. Germline V gene data show CDR1 as MDHEN and CDR2 as SYDVKM. The V end was cut by 3 bases, the J end by 2 bases, with 16 bases between.

The rearrangement links TRBV18 to TRBJ2-1; either TRBD1 or TRBD2 may supply D (5 bases each). Germline CDR1 and CDR2: KGHSH and LQKENI. The CDR3 runs 17 residues. With 3 bases removed from V and 0 bases from J, the gap between germline ends came to 15 bases. The CDR3 loop reads CASSPTGTQSSYNEQFF. The CDR3 nucleotides are TGTGCCAGCTCACCTACCGGGACGCAAAGCTCCTACAATGAGCAGTTCTTC.

As concerns this clonotype: The CDR3 does not end in the conserved phenylalanine or tryptophan, so this is likely a read error. The V call is TRBV28, the J call TRBJ1-5, with unresolved D. This CDR3 has 12 residues. CDR1 is MDHEN, CDR2 SYDVKM, per germline. The V end was cut by 5 bases, the J end by 4 bases, with 6 bases between. The CDR3 is CASSPLNQPQHS. The CDR3 coding sequence is TGTGCCAGCAGTCCACTTAATCAGCCCCAGCATTCT.

This clonotype was counted many times. The chain carries TRBV6-1 and TRBJ2-7; 14 bases agree with TRBD2. CDR3 length: 14 residues. CDR1 MNHNS and CDR2 SASEGT come from the germline V gene. The V segment lost 3 bases and the J segment 12 bases; nucleotides outside the gene matches: 7. CDR3 coding DNA: TGTGCCAGCAGTGATTCCGGGACTAGCGGGAGTGGGTACTTC. It encodes CASSDSGTSGSGYF.

This clonotype was recorded a few times. The chain carries TRBV9 and TRBJ1-3, with 9 nucleotides matching TRBD1. The germline V gene has CDR1 SGDLS and CDR2 YYNGEE. CDR3 length: 14 residues. V gave up 7 bases and J gave up 0 bases; unmatched junction bases: 2. CDR3 nucleotides: TGTGCCAGCGGACAGGGGACCTCTGGAAACACCATATATTTT. Translating gives CASGQGTSGNTIYF.

The J gene is TRBJ1-2, the V gene TRBV20-1; possibly TRBD1 for D (5 bases). Looked up from germline, CDR1 is DFQATT and CDR2 is SNEGSKA (reference sequence). The CDR3 consists of 14 residues. V lost 1 base and J 8 bases, leaving 17 bases between the germline ends. This CDR3 is CSARAGTFSQGYTF. The CDR3 DNA reads as TGCAGTGCTAGAGCCGGGACGTTCAGCCAAGGCTACACCTTC.

The rearrangement joins TRBV2 to TRBJ1-3; D remains unclear. The germline V and J ends were trimmed by 8 bases and 3 bases, with 8 bases remaining between them. Germline CDR1 SNHLY, CDR2 FYNNEI. This CDR3 region has 12 residues. In nucleotides, the CDR3 is TGTGCCAGCGCAGCCCATGGAAACACCATATATTTT. Residues: CASAAHGNTIYF.

This clonotype was found many times. The chain is built from TRBV11-1 and TRBJ2-1; 13 bases are a match to TRBD2. With V trimmed by 6 bases and J by 7 bases, 6 bases remained unmatched. The CDR3 contains 15 residues. Germline V gene lookup returns CDR1 SGHAT and CDR2 FQDESV (reference sequence). The CDR3 protein is CASRARTSGGNEQFF. As DNA, the CDR3 is TGTGCCAGCAGGGCTCGGACTAGCGGGGGAAATGAGCAGTTCTTC.

On this clonotype itself: The junction does not match germline at one end; this may be a read error. The V gene is TRBV3-1, the J gene TRBJ2-3; tentatively, D is TRBD2 (5 bases). The CDR3 has 17 amino acids. CDR1 LGHDT and CDR2 YNNKEL come from the germline V gene (reference sequence). CDR3 loop: CANSQVPVTGFTDTQYF. CDR3 DNA sequence: TGTGCCAACAGCCAAGTACCCGTGACGGGGTTCACAGATACGCAGTATTTT.

The V gene is TRBV19, the J gene TRBJ2-1; 9 nucleotides align to TRBD1. Germline-derived CDR1 and CDR2 are LNHDA and SQIVND (reference sequence). Trimming cost V 6 bases and J 4 bases; bases outside gene matches: 10. The CDR3 loop spans 16 amino acids. CDR3 nucleotides: TGTGCCAGTAGGGACCCGGGACAGGGCTCTTACAATGAGCAGTTCTTC. The encoded protein is CASRDPGQGSYNEQFF.

This clonotype was seen a few times. The rearrangement links TRBV5-1 to TRBJ2-1, with D tentatively TRBD2 (7 bases). Germline lookup yields CDR1 SGHRS and CDR2 YFSETQ. Trimming removed 0 bases from V and 9 bases from J, with 10 bases in between. The CDR3 is made up of 13 amino acids. For the CDR3, the DNA is TGCGCCAGCAGCTTGGGCGGGGGCAGTGAGCAGTTCTTC. It codes for CASSLGGGSEQFF.

This clonotype was counted at least ten times. This chain links TRBV28 with TRBJ1-4; D not certain. The V end lost 3 bases, the J end lost 4 bases, and 6 bases lay between the germline ends. Germline CDR1 reads MDHEN; CDR2 reads SYDVKM. The CDR3 consists of 13 residues. CDR3 residues: CASSFIGNEKLFF. Here the CDR3 DNA reads TGTGCCAGCAGTTTTATCGGTAATGAAAAACTGTTTTTT.

The rearrangement links TRBV5-1 to TRBJ2-7, with 12 bases aligning to TRBD2. The CDR3 extends over 15 amino acids. Trimming removed 0 bases from V and 7 bases from J; junction bases left unmatched: 5. The germline V gene encodes CDR1 SGHRS and CDR2 YFSETQ. CDR3 sequence (DNA): TGCGCCAGCAGCTTGGGGACTAGCGGGGCTCCTGAGCAGTACTTC. This gives the protein CASSLGTSGAPEQYF.